This TCR beta chain was recovered during a study of response to subunit inactivated influenza vaccine listed by TCRdb under 2018. For context, the study as a whole: To follow how T cells responded to a trivalent subunit inactivated influenza vaccine, the researchers relied on deep quantitative profiling of the T cell receptor repertoire. Results and caveats for the whole study, not just this receptor: The authors suggested that each seasonal influenza vaccination may recruit only a limited number of new T cells.

This clonotype appeared a few times. Its antigen is unknown. It has no much larger one-base neighbor in the sample; base qualities were not kept. Its CDR3 holds 11 amino acids, cysteine through phenylalanine. Left in the record is the CDR3 DNA by itself, 33 bases read in frame from the first base. V is clipped by 3 bases and J by 4 bases, and the sequence between their germline boundaries is 6 bases long. Sequences DFQATT (CDR1) and SNEGSKA (CDR2) are obtained from the germline V gene (reference sequence). Library generation was performed with RT-PCR. The sample was run on an Illumina HiSeq 2500. TCRdb reprocessing: public reads trimmed at Q25 with fastp, clones called with MiXCR, in-frame beta chains kept. All rows with the same CDR3 protein become a single entry with the most common DNA and genes. Across this sample there are around 320,000 distinct CDR3 sequences, with 20% to 25% seen only once. The top ten hold about a tenth of the sample.

The source was PBMCs from blood, collected about 20 months after vaccination. The chain uses TRBV20-1 and TRBJ1-1; the D gene remains uncertain. The clonotype comes from a man between 45 and 75 years old who received an inactivated influenza vaccine. Donor details come from another sample of the same person, matched by shared clones. The CDR3 region has the sequence CSASTGTEAFF. DNA sequence: TGCAGTGCTAGTACGGGCACTGAAGCTTTCTTT.